The 14 T cell receptor beta chains reported below all come from one sample, sequenced in a study of blood T cell repertoires in COVID-19. Sequencing was performed with immunoSEQ multiplex PCR; in TCRdb, only in-frame clones are kept and a portion is missing. The sample holds around 150,000 clones, roughly four fifths seen once. The sequencing sample was made of peripheral blood. These receptors were collected from a woman of 80 years or more with acute or convalescent COVID-19.

The chain employs TRBV10-3 and TRBJ2-1; 7 bases agree with TRBD2. The CDR3 totals 16 residues. The germline gives CDR1 ENHRY, CDR2 SYGVKD. Germline trimming cut 8 bases from V and 0 bases from J; bases unmatched to any gene: 10. Here the CDR3 reads CAIGGLRELSYNEQFF. CDR3 in DNA: TGTGCCATCGGAGGGTTGCGGGAGCTCTCCTACAATGAGCAGTTCTTC.

The gene calls are TRBV4-1 and TRBJ1-5; 11 bases are a match to TRBD1. V shed 3 bases, J shed 7 bases, and the junction held 5 bases outside the gene matches. The CDR3 is 15 amino acids. Looked up from germline, CDR1 is MGHRA and CDR2 is YSYEKL. CDR3 in amino acids: CASSHVDRGPQPQHF. DNA for the CDR3: TGCGCCAGCAGCCATGTGGACAGGGGGCCCCAGCCCCAGCATTTT.

The count of this clone is one. J is TRBJ1-1 and V is TRBV29-1; D possibly corresponds to TRBD1 (6 bases). This CDR3 is built from 13 residues. V gave up 4 bases and J gave up 6 bases, with 15 bases separating them. The V gene's germline CDR1 is SQVTM and CDR2 ANQGSEA. The CDR3 loop reads CSVARGSRSEAFF. CDR3 sequence (DNA): TGCAGCGTTGCGAGGGGGTCCCGGTCTGAAGCTTTCTTT.

The chain employs TRBV5-5 and TRBJ1-5; no clear D. The CDR3 totals 14 residues. The ends were cut back, 5 bases at V and 3 bases at J, with 12 bases in the middle. The germline V gene has CDR1 SGHKS and CDR2 YYEKEE (reference sequence). CDR3 nucleotide sequence: TGTGCCAGCAGACGGGAGCGGGACAATCAGCCCCAGCATTTT. This encodes CASRRERDNQPQHF. Full variable domain (rest looked up from reference TRBV5-5 and TRBJ1-5): DAGVTQSPTHLIKTRGQQVTLRCSPISGHKSVSWYQQVLGQGPQFIFQYYEKEERGRGNFPDRFSARQFPNYSSELNVNALLLGDSALYLCASRRERDNQPQHFGDGTRLSIL.

This CDR3 is CASSPPGYNEQFF. Written as DNA, the CDR3 is TGTGCCAGTAGCCCCCCAGGCTACAATGAGCAGTTCTTC. The chain has TRBV19 and TRBJ2-1; D unresolved. V dropped 6 bases and J dropped 3 bases, with 9 bases sitting between them. Germline V gene data show CDR1 as LNHDA and CDR2 as SQIVND (reference sequence). This CDR3 spans 13 amino acids.

The chain joins TRBV5-1 to TRBJ2-5, with TRBD1 identical over 7 bases. This CDR3 spans 15 amino acids. CDR1 and CDR2 from the germline V gene are SGHRS and YFSETQ. V shed 0 bases and J 2 bases; nucleotides not matched to a gene: 4. The DNA of the CDR3 is TGCGCCAGCAGCTTGGAGGGGACAGCACAAGAGACCCAGTACTTC. Its translation: CASSLEGTAQETQYF. The full variable domain, in which reference TRBV5-1 and TRBJ2-5 provide the parts outside the CDR3, is KAGVTQTPRYLIKTRGQQVTLSCSPISGHRSVSWYQQTPGQGLQFLFEYFSETQRNKGNFPGRFSGRQFSNSRSEMNVSTLELGDSALYLCASSLEGTAQETQYFGPGTRLLVL.

The V and J genes are TRBV27 and TRBJ2-7, with 9 bases lining up with TRBD2. After removal of 1 base from V and 2 bases from J, the junction contained 3 bases not matched to a gene. The V gene's germline CDR1 is MNHEY and CDR2 SMNVEV (reference sequence). This CDR3 contains 15 residues. The CDR3 is CASSLFSGSPYEQYF. CDR3 nucleotide sequence: TGTGCCAGCAGTTTATTTAGCGGGAGTCCCTACGAGCAGTACTTC.

V and J are TRBV9 and TRBJ2-3; 13 bases line up with TRBD2. Trimming cost V 4 bases and J 9 bases; bases outside gene matches: 17. CDR3 length: 18 amino acids. Per the germline V gene, CDR1 is SGDLS and CDR2 is YYNGEE. Here the CDR3 DNA reads TGTGCCAGCAGCAAAGGGACAGGGGGACTAGCGGGACCTTTAACGCAGTATTTT. Protein: CASSKGTGGLAGPLTQYF.

The chain links TRBV18 to TRBJ2-2; TRBD1 agrees at 9 bases. J gave up 5 bases and V 3 bases, and 10 bases lay outside the gene matches. The CDR3 runs 17 residues. The germline V gene encodes CDR1 KGHSH and CDR2 LQKENI. The CDR3 DNA reads TGTGCCAGCTCACCCTACGCCGGGACAGGGTTGACCGGGGAGCTGTTTTTT. As protein: CASSPYAGTGLTGELFF.

A few counts support this clone. The V gene is TRBV10-1, the J gene TRBJ2-5; a weak D match, TRBD2 (5 bases). V was shortened by 5 bases and J by 1 base, with 8 bases between the two germline ends. CDR1 and CDR2 (germline): WNHNN, SYGVQD (reference sequence). This CDR3 has 13 amino acids. CDR3 amino acids: CASSPSLQETQYF. The CDR3 nucleotides read TGCGCCAGCAGTCCTAGCCTCCAAGAGACCCAGTACTTC.

This chain joins TRBV5-5 and TRBJ2-5; no firm D call. From germline, CDR1 is SGHKS and CDR2 YYEKEE (reference sequence). Trimming took off 0 bases at V and 2 bases at J, with 11 bases between the two ends. The CDR3 sequence is 15 residues long. CDR3 in amino acids: CASSLVGLQQETQYF. CDR3 DNA sequence: TGTGCCAGCAGCTTGGTGGGCCTCCAGCAAGAGACCCAGTACTTC.

The chain recombines TRBV4-3 with TRBJ2-7; 9 bases are a match to TRBD1. After removal of 4 bases from V and 4 bases from J, the junction contained 5 bases not matched to a gene. There are 14 residues in the CDR3. From germline, CDR1 is LGHNA and CDR2 YSLEER. Here the CDR3 reads CASSRGQGRYEQYF. The CDR3 DNA follows: TGCGCCAGCAGCCGGGGACAGGGACGGTACGAGCAGTACTTC.

The V gene is TRBV3-1 (or the pseudogene TRBV3-2), the J gene TRBJ1-4, with 9 bases that match TRBD1. The CDR3 covers 17 residues. The J segment lost 10 bases and the V segment lost 0 bases, leaving 12 bases of the junction unmatched. Germline V gene data show CDR1 as LGHDT and CDR2 as YNNKEL (reference sequence). CDR3 coding DNA: TGTGCCAGCAGCCAAGATTTGACAGGGGGAGGGAGGATAAAACTGTTTTTT. Translated: CASSQDLTGGGRIKLFF.

The chain uses TRBV2 and TRBJ2-6; 9 nucleotides agree with TRBD1. The J segment lost 2 bases and the V segment lost 7 bases, leaving 9 bases of the junction unmatched. Germline CDR1 SNHLY, CDR2 FYNNEI. The CDR3 sequence is 17 residues long. This CDR3 is CASISGQGLAGANVLTF. CDR3 nucleotide sequence: TGTGCCAGCATCTCGGGACAGGGTTTAGCTGGGGCCAACGTCCTGACTTTC.